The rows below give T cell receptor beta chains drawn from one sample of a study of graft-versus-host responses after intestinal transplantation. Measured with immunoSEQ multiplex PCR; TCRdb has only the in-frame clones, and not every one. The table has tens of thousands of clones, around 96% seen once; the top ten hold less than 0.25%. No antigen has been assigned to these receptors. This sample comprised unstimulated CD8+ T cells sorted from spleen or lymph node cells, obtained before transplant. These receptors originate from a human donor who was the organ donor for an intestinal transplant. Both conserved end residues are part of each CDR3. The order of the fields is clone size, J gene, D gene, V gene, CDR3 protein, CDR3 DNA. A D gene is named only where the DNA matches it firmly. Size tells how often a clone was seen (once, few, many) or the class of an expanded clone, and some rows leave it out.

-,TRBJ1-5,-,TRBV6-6,CASSYLRTSVNQPQHF,TGTGCCAGCAGTTACCTCCGGACGTCGGTGAATCAGCCCCAGCATTTT
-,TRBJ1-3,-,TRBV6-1,CASEGSSFSGNTIYF,TGTGCCAGTGAGGGGAGTTCCTTCTCTGGAAACACCATATATTTT
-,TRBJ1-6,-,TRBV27,CASSLGGGAPEGSPLHF,TGTGCCAGCAGTCTTGGAGGGGGGGCCCCCGAGGGTTCACCCCTCCACTTT
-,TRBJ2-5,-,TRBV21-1,CASNLDRGQETQYF,TGTGCCAGCAACTTAGACAGGGGCCAAGAGACCCAGTACTTC
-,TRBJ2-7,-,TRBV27,CASSWSGFDEQYF,TGTGCCAGCAGTTGGTCAGGGTTTGACGAGCAGTACTTC
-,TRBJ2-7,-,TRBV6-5,CASSVGGAYEQYF,TGTGCCAGCAGCGTAGGGGGTGCCTACGAGCAGTACTTC
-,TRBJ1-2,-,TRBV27,CASSLSGDGYTF,TGTGCCAGCAGTTTAAGTGGGGATGGCTACACCTTC
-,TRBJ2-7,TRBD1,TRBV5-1,CASSPGQGASYEQYF,TGCGCCAGCAGCCCCGGACAGGGGGCTTCCTACGAGCAGTACTTC
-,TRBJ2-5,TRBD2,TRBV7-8,CASSLVRTSQETQYF,TGTGCCAGCAGCTTAGTCAGGACTAGCCAAGAGACCCAGTACTTC
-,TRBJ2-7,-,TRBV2,CASIAGYQYEQYF,TGTGCCAGCATCGCAGGATACCAGTATGAGCAGTACTTC
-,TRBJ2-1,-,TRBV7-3,CASSPKQTSSYNEQFF,TGTGCCAGCAGCCCGAAACAGACTAGCTCCTACAATGAGCAGTTCTTC
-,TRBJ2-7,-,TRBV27,CASSPHGGSYEQYF,TGTGCCAGCAGCCCCCACGGGGGCTCCTACGAGCAGTACTTC
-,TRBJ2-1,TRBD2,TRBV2,CASSPSGGAYNEQFF,TGTGCCAGCAGTCCAAGCGGGGGGGCCTACAATGAGCAGTTCTTC
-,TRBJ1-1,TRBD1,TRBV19,CASSIAATDRANTEAFF,TGTGCCAGTAGTATAGCCGCCACCGACAGGGCGAACACTGAAGCTTTCTTT
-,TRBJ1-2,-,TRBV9,CASSPFDSYGYTF,TGTGCCAGCAGCCCATTCGACAGCTATGGCTACACCTTC
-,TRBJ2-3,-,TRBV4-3,CASSQDRGVSTDTQYF,TGCGCCAGCAGCCAAGATCGTGGAGTTAGCACAGATACGCAGTATTTT
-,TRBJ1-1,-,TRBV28,CASRPRTGMNTEAFF,TGTGCCAGCAGGCCGAGGACGGGGATGAACACTGAAGCTTTCTTT
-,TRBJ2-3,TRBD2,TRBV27,CASSFGGGYTDTQYF,TGTGCCAGCAGTTTTGGGGGGGGGTACACAGATACGCAGTATTTT
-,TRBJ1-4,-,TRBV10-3,CAISESGFGLSQDQRGEKLFF,TGTGCCATCAGTGAGTCGGGTTTTGGACTGTCCCAGGACCAAAGGGGCGAAAAACTGTTTTTT
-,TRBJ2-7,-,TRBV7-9,CASSHRDRSSYEQYF,TGTGCCAGCAGCCACAGAGACAGGAGCTCCTACGAGCAGTACTTC
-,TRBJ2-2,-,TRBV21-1,CASSKGNTGELFF,TGTGCCAGCAGCAAAGGGAACACCGGGGAGCTGTTTTTT
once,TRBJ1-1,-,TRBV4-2,CASSQVSRDTEAFF,TGTGCCAGCAGCCAAGTTTCGAGGGACACTGAAGCTTTCTTT
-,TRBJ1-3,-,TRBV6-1,CASSDQFLNRVEGNTIYF,TGTGCCAGCAGTGATCAATTTTTAAACAGGGTGGAAGGAAACACCATATATTTT
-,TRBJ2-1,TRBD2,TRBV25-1,CASSAPTGLAGGNEQFF,TGTGCCAGCAGTGCGCCTACGGGACTAGCGGGGGGTAATGAGCAGTTCTTC
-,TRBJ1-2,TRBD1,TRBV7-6,CASSSPGTGYGYTF,TGTGCCAGCAGCTCGCCCGGGACAGGTTATGGCTACACCTTC
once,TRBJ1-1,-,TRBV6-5,CASSARPTGNTEAFF,TGTGCCAGCAGCGCCCGCCCGACAGGGAACACTGAAGCTTTCTTT
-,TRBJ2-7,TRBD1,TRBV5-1,CASSLATGANEQYF,TGCGCCAGCAGCTTAGCGACAGGGGCCAACGAGCAGTACTTC
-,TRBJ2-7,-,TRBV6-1,CASSPGGLYEQYF,TGTGCCAGCAGTCCGGGGGGCCTCTACGAGCAGTACTTC
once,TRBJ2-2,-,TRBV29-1,CSVRDTPNTGELFF,TGCAGCGTGAGGGACACCCCAAACACCGGGGAGCTGTTTTTT
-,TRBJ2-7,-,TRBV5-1,CASSFRGGEEQYF,TGCGCCAGCAGCTTTCGTGGAGGGGAAGAGCAGTACTTC
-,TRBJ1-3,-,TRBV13,CASSSRQDGNTIYF,TGTGCCAGCAGCTCCCGACAGGATGGAAACACCATATATTTT
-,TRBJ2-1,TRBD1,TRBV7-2,CASSFPTDRVGNEQFF,TGTGCCAGCAGCTTCCCCACCGACAGGGTAGGGAATGAGCAGTTCTTC
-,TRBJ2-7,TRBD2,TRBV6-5,CASSSAGGSYEQYF,TGTGCCAGCAGTTCGGCGGGGGGATCCTACGAGCAGTACTTC
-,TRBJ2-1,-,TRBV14,CASSPGPGDTYNEQFF,TGTGCCAGCAGCCCTGGCCCCGGGGACACCTACAATGAGCAGTTCTTC
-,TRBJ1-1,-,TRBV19,CASSMNVNTEAFF,TGTGCCAGTAGTATGAACGTGAACACTGAAGCTTTCTTT
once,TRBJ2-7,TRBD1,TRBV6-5,CASSYGRGIHEQYF,TGTGCCAGCAGTTATGGCAGGGGGATCCACGAGCAGTACTTC
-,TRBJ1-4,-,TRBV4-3,CASSQTSSDYEKLFF,TGCGCCAGCAGCCAAACATCGTCGGACTATGAAAAACTGTTTTTT
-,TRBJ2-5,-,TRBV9,CASSVNRAETQYF,TGTGCCAGCAGCGTAAACAGGGCAGAGACCCAGTACTTC
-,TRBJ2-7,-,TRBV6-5,CASSYPLGDRYEQYF,TGTGCCAGCAGTTACCCGTTAGGGGACCGCTACGAGCAGTACTTC
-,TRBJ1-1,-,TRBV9,CASSVALGVTEAFF,TGTGCCAGCAGCGTAGCTTTAGGTGTCACTGAAGCTTTCTTT
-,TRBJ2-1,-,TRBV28,CASSRRTGSSYNEQFF,TGTGCCAGCAGTCGGAGGACTGGGAGCTCCTACAATGAGCAGTTCTTC
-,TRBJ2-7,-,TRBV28,CASTYREGSYEQYF,TGTGCCAGCACTTACAGGGAGGGGTCCTACGAGCAGTACTTC
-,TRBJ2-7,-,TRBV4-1,CASSQESGSYEQYF,TGCGCCAGCAGCCAAGAGTCCGGGTCCTACGAGCAGTACTTC
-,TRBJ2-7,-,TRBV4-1,CASSQGDSSYEQYF,TGTGCCAGCAGCCAAGGAGACAGCTCCTACGAGCAGTACTTC
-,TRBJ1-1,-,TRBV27,CASSLSRGAYTEAFF,TGTGCCAGCAGTTTATCGAGGGGCGCCTACACTGAAGCTTTCTTT
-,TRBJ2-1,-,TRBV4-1,CASSQAGNEQFF,TGCGCCAGCAGCCAAGCGGGCAATGAGCAGTTCTTC
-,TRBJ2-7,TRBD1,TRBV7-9,CASLPGTGFYEQYF,TGTGCCAGCTTACCAGGGACAGGGTTCTACGAGCAGTACTTC
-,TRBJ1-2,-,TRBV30,CAWKVNSYGYTF,TGTGCCTGGAAGGTGAACTCCTATGGCTACACCTTC
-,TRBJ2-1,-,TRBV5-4,CASSFWGGGDEQFF,TGTGCCAGCAGCTTTTGGGGGGGCGGAGATGAGCAGTTCTTC
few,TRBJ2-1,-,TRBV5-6,CASSFPYNEQFF,TGTGCCAGCAGCTTCCCGTACAATGAGCAGTTCTTC
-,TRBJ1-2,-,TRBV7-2,CASSPHALRDGANYGYTF,TGTGCCAGCAGCCCCCATGCACTACGGGACGGCGCTAACTATGGCTACACCTTC